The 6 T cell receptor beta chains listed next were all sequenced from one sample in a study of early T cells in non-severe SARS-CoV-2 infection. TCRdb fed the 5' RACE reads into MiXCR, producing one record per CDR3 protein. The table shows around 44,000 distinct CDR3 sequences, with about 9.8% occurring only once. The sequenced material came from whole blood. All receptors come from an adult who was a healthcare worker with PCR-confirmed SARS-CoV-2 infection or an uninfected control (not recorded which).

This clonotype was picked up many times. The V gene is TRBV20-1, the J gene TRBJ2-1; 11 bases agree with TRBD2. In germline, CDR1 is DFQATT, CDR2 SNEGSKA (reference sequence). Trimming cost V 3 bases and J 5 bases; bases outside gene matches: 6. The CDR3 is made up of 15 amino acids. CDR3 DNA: TGCAGTGCTAGGTCGGGGACTAGCGGCAACAATGAGCAGTTCTTC. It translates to CSARSGTSGNNEQFF.

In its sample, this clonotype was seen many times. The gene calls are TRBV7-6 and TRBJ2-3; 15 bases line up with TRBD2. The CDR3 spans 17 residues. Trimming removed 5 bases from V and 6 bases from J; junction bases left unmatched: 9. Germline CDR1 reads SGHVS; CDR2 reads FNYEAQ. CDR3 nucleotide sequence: TGTGCCAGCAGCGCGGGACTAGCGGGAGGCCCCGCCGATACGCAGTATTTT. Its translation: CASSAGLAGGPADTQYF.

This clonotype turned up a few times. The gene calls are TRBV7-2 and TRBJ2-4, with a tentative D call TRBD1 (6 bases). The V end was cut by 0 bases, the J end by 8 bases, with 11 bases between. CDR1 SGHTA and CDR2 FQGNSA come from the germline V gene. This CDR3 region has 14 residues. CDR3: CASSLARGSDIQYF. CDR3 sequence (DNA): TGTGCCAGCAGCTTAGCTAGGGGGTCGGACATTCAGTACTTC.

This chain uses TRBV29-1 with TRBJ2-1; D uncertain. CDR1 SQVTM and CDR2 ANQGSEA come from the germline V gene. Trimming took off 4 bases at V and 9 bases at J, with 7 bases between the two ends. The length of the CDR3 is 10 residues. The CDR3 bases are TGCAGCGTTGTGGTCGGTGAGCAGTTCTTC. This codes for CSVVVGEQFF.

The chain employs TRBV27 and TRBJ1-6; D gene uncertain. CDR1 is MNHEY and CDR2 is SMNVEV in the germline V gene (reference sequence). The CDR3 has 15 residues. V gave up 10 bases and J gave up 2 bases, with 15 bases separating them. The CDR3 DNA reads TGTGCCACCAAACCTGCGAGGGCCTATAATTCACCCCTCCACTTT. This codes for CATKPARAYNSPLHF.

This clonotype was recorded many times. CDR3: CASSPGGEGGRNEQFF. CDR3 coding DNA: TGTGCCAGCTCACCCGGTGGGGAAGGGGGCCGGAATGAGCAGTTCTTC. The chain combines TRBV18 with TRBJ2-1; TRBD1 matches at 7 bases. CDR1 and CDR2 (germline): KGHSH, LQKENI. This CDR3 has 16 amino acids. The V gene end was trimmed by 3 bases and the J gene end by 7 bases; junction bases not matched to a gene: 12.